Below, 5 T cell receptor beta chains from the same sample are listed, as sequenced in a study of T cells in Graves' hyperthyroidism and ophthalmopathy. Using RNA transcripts as the source, TCR beta CDR3 regions were amplified. First-round RT-PCR of the TCR CDR3 relied on the HTBI primer set. TCRdb itself ran the multiplex PCR reads through MiXCR, one entry per CDR3 protein. The sample holds 460,000 or so distinct CDR3 sequences, approximately 15% seen once. Sequenced: blood. These receptors all come from a woman between 18 and 29 years old with Graves' hyperthyroidism.

The chain recombines TRBV6-1 with TRBJ2-1, with 11 bases aligning to TRBD2. In germline, CDR1 is MNHNS, CDR2 SASEGT. This CDR3 is 16 amino acids long. J lost 5 bases, V lost 6 bases, and 9 bases had no gene match. The DNA for the CDR3 is TGTGCCAGCAGCCCCGAGCGACTAGCGGGAAACAATGAGCAGTTCTTC. It yields the protein CASSPERLAGNNEQFF.

This clonotype has ten or more counts. The chain uses TRBV18 and TRBJ2-1; either TRBD1 or TRBD2 may supply D (5 bases each). Germline CDR1 is KGHSH and CDR2 is LQKENI. The CDR3 covers 13 residues. V was clipped by 9 bases and J by 8 bases, with 17 bases between them. CDR3 sequence: CASRQTGDDEQFF. Here the CDR3 DNA reads TGTGCCAGTCGACAAACCGGGGACGATGAGCAGTTCTTC.

This clonotype was picked up a small number of times. The V gene is TRBV10-3, the J gene TRBJ1-4, with D maybe TRBD1 (6 bases). Germline-derived CDR1 and CDR2 are ENHRY and SYGVKD. Deletions cut 3 bases from V and 2 bases from J, with 10 bases between. The CDR3 consists of 15 residues. CDR3 sequence (DNA): TGTGCCATCAGTGAACAGGGAGTCACTAATGAAAAACTGTTTTTT. This translates into CAISEQGVTNEKLFF.

This clonotype was seen repeatedly, ten times or more. One junction end disagrees with the germline gene, perhaps due to a read error. This chain uses TRBV30 with TRBJ1-3; D not resolved. Per the germline V gene, CDR1 is GTSNPN and CDR2 is SVGIG (reference sequence). This CDR3 contains 13 residues. CDR3 sequence: CAWCVEAESPIYF. Written as DNA, the CDR3 is TGTGCCTGGTGTGTGGAGGCCGAGAGCCCCATATATTTT. Supplemented by reference TRBV30 and TRBJ1-3, the full variable domain reads SQTIHQWPATLVQPVGSPLSLECTVEGTSNPNLYWYRQAAGRGLQLLFYSVGIGQISSEVPQNLSASRPQDRQFILSSKKLLLSDSGFYLCAWCVEAESPIYFGEGSWLTVV.

This clonotype came up many times. The chain has TRBV27 and TRBJ2-2, with D perhaps matching TRBD1 or TRBD2 (5 bases each). Between the trimmed V and J ends, which lost 5 bases and 8 bases, there was a span of 18 bases. Per germline, CDR1 MNHEY and CDR2 SMNVEV (reference sequence). The CDR3 is 15 amino acids. The CDR3 coding sequence is TGTGCCAGCAGTAATCTCGGGACCCTTCGAGGGGAGCTGTTTTTT. Translation: CASSNLGTLRGELFF.